The rows below give T cell receptor beta chains drawn from one sample of a study of glioma-infiltrating T cells after dendritic cell vaccination. TCRdb's copy holds only in-frame clones and misses some; the assay was immunoSEQ multiplex PCR. The sample includes around 32,000 clones, 90% of them seen just once. Material: blood, obtained before dendritic cell vaccination. These receptors all come from a human donor with glioblastoma. The CDR3 runs from the conserved cysteine through the conserved F or W. Part of the rows lack a size; the others show once, few, many or a class for expanded clones.

J gene: TRBJ1-5; clone size: NA; V gene: TRBV6-1; CDR3 protein: CASSGLRQGNQPQHF
J gene: TRBJ1-5; clone size: NA; V gene: TRBV5-1; CDR3 protein: CASSIRGQQNQPQHF
J gene: TRBJ1-2; clone size: NA; V gene: TRBV1; CDR3 protein: CTSSQDSVSVYGYTF
J gene: TRBJ2-1; clone size: NA; V gene: TRBV2; CDR3 protein: CASRGGRLSNEQFF
J gene: TRBJ1-1; clone size: NA; V gene: TRBV5-1; CDR3 protein: CASSLSGRNTEAFF
J gene: TRBJ2-7; clone size: NA; V gene: TRBV11-2; CDR3 protein: CASSLGQPEQYF
J gene: TRBJ1-1; clone size: NA; V gene: TRBV6-5; CDR3 protein: CASSWGGTSNTEAFF
J gene: TRBJ2-3; clone size: NA; V gene: TRBV5-4; CDR3 protein: CASSRGGLAADTQYF
J gene: TRBJ2-7; clone size: NA; V gene: TRBV5-3; CDR3 protein: CARSLPPQGLLGVGEQYF
J gene: TRBJ2-5; clone size: NA; V gene: TRBV5-4; CDR3 protein: CASSRDLWETQYF
J gene: TRBJ2-2; clone size: NA; V gene: TRBV27; CDR3 protein: CASRPKDRSLRTGELFF
J gene: TRBJ1-6; clone size: NA; V gene: TRBV5-4; CDR3 protein: CASSLGGQRGGSPLHF
J gene: TRBJ1-5; clone size: NA; V gene: TRBV6-1; CDR3 protein: CASSDRDNQPQHF
J gene: TRBJ1-2; clone size: NA; V gene: TRBV6-5; CDR3 protein: CASRIDGLGGYGYTF
J gene: TRBJ1-4; clone size: NA; V gene: TRBV6-1; CDR3 protein: CASSEAGGNSNEKLFF
J gene: TRBJ1-3; clone size: NA; V gene: TRBV5-6; CDR3 protein: CASSLRGAGNTIYF
J gene: TRBJ2-3; clone size: once; V gene: TRBV25-1; CDR3 protein: CASSERGYTQYF
J gene: TRBJ2-5; clone size: NA; V gene: TRBV2; CDR3 protein: CASSRSGQQETQYF
J gene: TRBJ2-2; clone size: NA; V gene: TRBV5-1; CDR3 protein: CASRPLQGSAGELFF
J gene: TRBJ1-2; clone size: NA; V gene: TRBV6-5; CDR3 protein: CASSYSTMYGYTF
J gene: TRBJ1-6; clone size: NA; V gene: TRBV5-1; CDR3 protein: CASSRDRENSPLHF
J gene: TRBJ2-3; clone size: NA; V gene: TRBV14; CDR3 protein: CASSRRARSTGVTDTQYF
J gene: TRBJ1-4; clone size: NA; V gene: TRBV5-1; CDR3 protein: CASSLDGGGEKLFF
J gene: TRBJ2-1; clone size: few; V gene: TRBV6-1; CDR3 protein: CASSIRQGARNEQFF
J gene: TRBJ2-3; clone size: few; V gene: TRBV19; CDR3 protein: CASSLRTREQRGVPDTQYF
J gene: TRBJ2-7; clone size: NA; V gene: TRBV6-6; CDR3 protein: CASSYTRGSYEQYF
J gene: TRBJ2-7; clone size: NA; V gene: TRBV29-1; CDR3 protein: CSVKTVSYEQYF
J gene: TRBJ2-5; clone size: NA; V gene: TRBV14; CDR3 protein: CASSQVKSRETQYF
J gene: TRBJ2-6; clone size: once; V gene: TRBV7-2; CDR3 protein: CASSLDAQGAGANVLTF
J gene: TRBJ2-1; clone size: NA; V gene: TRBV27; CDR3 protein: CASSPGLVNNEQFF
J gene: TRBJ2-7; clone size: NA; V gene: TRBV5-6; CDR3 protein: CASSLVGYEQYF
J gene: TRBJ2-3; clone size: NA; V gene: TRBV4-1; CDR3 protein: CASSQRTSGDSTDTQYF
J gene: TRBJ2-5; clone size: NA; V gene: TRBV7-2; CDR3 protein: CASSLVPGGPRETQYF
J gene: TRBJ1-5; clone size: NA; V gene: TRBV5-1; CDR3 protein: CASSFTGGGQPQHF